The TCR beta chain described here comes from a study of cytomegalovirus exposure and HLA in healthy donors. Libraries were prepared by immunoSEQ multiplex PCR; TCRdb keeps only in-frame clonotypes and omits some of them. In the table there are approximately 180,000 clones, 85% to 90% of which are singletons. For this clone: Its antigen is as yet unknown.

These donors were members of the roughly 130-subject validation cohort, a group separate from the roughly 670-subject first cohort. After removal of 3 bases from V and 8 bases from J, the junction contained 2 bases not matched to a gene. The CDR3 runs 12 residues. CDR1 GTSNPN and CDR2 SVGIG come from the germline V gene (reference sequence). Study observations and caveats: Clusters of TCRs from the first cohort tended to co-occur in the roughly 120 validation repertoires (as a later analysis found). The study designated about 180 TCR beta chains cytomegalovirus-associated. Reports described diagnosis of cytomegalovirus status by the classifier as highly specific and sensitive.

This chain joins TRBV30 and TRBJ1-1, with 11 bases lining up with TRBD1. The specimen was PBMCs. This sequence originates from a woman in her thirties in good health and CMV-seronegative. CDR3 region: CAWRGTGGEAFF. CDR3 nucleotides: TGTGCCTGGAGAGGGACAGGGGGGGAAGCTTTCTTT. The variable domain in full, with the rest retrieved from reference TRBV30 and TRBJ1-1, is SQTIHQWPATLVQPVGSPLSLECTVEGTSNPNLYWYRQAAGRGLQLLFYSVGIGQISSEVPQNLSASRPQDRQFILSSKKLLLSDSGFYLCAWRGTGGEAFFGQGTRLTVV.